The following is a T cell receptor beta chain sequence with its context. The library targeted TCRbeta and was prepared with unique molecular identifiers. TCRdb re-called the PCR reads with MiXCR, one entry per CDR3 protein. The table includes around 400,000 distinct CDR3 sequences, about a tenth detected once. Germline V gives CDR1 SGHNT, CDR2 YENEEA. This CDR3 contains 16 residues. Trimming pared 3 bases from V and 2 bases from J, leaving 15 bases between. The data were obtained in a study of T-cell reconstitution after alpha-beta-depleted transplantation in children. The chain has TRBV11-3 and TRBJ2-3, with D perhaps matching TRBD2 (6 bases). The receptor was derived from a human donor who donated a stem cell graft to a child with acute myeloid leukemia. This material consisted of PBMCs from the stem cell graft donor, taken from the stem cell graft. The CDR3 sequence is CASSLGQSGLTDTQYF. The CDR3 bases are TGTGCCAGCAGCTTGGGTCAGTCGGGACTCACAGATACGCAGTATTTT.